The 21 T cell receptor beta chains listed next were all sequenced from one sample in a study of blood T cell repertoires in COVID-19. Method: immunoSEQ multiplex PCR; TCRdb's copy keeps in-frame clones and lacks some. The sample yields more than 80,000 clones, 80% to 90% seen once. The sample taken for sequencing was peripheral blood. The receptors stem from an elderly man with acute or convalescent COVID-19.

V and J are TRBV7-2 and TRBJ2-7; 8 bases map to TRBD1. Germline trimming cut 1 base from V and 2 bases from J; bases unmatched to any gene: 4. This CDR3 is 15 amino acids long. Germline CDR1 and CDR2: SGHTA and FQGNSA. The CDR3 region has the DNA TGTGCCAGCAGCTTAGGGCAGGGGGCCCCCTACGAGCAGTACTTC. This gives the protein CASSLGQGAPYEQYF. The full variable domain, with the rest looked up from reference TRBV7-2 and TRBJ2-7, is GAGVSQSPSNKVTEKGKDVELRCDPISGHTALYWYRQSLGQGLEFLIYFQGNSAPDKSGLPSDRFSAERTGGSVSTLTIQRTQQEDSAVYLCASSLGQGAPYEQYFGPGTRLTVT.

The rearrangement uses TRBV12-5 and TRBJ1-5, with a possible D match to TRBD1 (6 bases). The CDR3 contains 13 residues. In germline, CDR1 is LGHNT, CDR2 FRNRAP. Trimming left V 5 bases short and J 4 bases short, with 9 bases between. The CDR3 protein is CASGPDRNQPQHF. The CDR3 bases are TGTGCTAGTGGTCCCGACAGGAATCAGCCCCAGCATTTT.

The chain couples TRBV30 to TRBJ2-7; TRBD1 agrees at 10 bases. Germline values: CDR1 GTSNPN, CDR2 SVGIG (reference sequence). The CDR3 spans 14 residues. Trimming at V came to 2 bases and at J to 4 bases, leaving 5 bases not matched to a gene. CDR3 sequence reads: CAWSPGQGVYEQYF. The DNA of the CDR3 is TGTGCCTGGAGTCCCGGACAGGGGGTGTACGAGCAGTACTTC.

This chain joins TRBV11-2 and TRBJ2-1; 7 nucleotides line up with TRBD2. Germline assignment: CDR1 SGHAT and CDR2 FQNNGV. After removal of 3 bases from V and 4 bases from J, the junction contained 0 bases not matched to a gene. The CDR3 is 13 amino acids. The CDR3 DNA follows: TGTGCCAGCAGCTTTAGCGGGTACAATGAGCAGTTCTTC. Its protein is CASSFSGYNEQFF.

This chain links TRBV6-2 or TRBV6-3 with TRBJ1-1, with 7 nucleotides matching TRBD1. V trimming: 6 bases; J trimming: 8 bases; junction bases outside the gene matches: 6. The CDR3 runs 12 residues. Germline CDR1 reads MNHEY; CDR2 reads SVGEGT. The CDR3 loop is CASSPGQVEAFF. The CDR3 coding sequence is TGTGCCAGCAGCCCCGGACAGGTCGAAGCTTTCTTT.

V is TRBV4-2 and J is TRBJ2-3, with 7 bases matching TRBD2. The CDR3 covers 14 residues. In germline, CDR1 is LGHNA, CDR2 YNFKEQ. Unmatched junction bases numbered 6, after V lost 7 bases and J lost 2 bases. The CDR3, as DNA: TGTGCCAGCACCCGCGGGGGTAACACAGATACGCAGTATTTT. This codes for CASTRGGNTDTQYF.

The CDR3 reads CASSVVDFGANTEAFF. In DNA, the CDR3 is TGTGCCAGCAGCGTAGTGGATTTCGGAGCGAACACTGAAGCTTTCTTT. The V and J genes are TRBV9 and TRBJ1-1; no clear D. V lost 0 bases, J lost 1 base, and 13 bases lay in between. From germline, CDR1 is SGDLS and CDR2 YYNGEE. The CDR3 loop spans 16 amino acids.

CDR3 in DNA: TGTGCCAGCAGCTTGGGGGGGGGCCTGAACACTGAAGCTTTCTTT. Translation: CASSLGGGLNTEAFF. The chain links TRBV5-4 to TRBJ1-1; a possible D gene is TRBD1 (6 bases). The CDR3 is 15 residues long. CDR1 and CDR2 (germline): SGHNT, YYREEE (reference sequence). V lost 0 bases and J 0 bases, leaving 9 bases between the germline ends.

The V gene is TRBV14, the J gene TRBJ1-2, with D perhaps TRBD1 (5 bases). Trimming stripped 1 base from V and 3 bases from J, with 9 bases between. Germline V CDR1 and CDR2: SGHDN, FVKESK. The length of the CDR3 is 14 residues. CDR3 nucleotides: TGTGCCAGCAGCCAAGGGCAGGGCGACTATGGCTACACCTTC. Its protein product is CASSQGQGDYGYTF.

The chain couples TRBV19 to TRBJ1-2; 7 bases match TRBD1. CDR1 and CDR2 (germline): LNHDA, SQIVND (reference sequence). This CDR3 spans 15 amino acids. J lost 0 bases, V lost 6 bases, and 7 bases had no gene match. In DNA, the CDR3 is TGTGCCAGTAGCCCGCAGGGGGTCACTAACTATGGCTACACCTTC. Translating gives CASSPQGVTNYGYTF.

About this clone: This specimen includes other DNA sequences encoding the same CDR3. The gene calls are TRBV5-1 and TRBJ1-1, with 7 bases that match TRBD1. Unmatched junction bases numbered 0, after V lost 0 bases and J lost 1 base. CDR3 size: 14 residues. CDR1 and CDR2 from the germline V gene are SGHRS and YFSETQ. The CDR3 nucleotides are TGCGCCAGCAGCTTGGACAGGGGGAACACTGAAGCTTTCTTT. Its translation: CASSLDRGNTEAFF.

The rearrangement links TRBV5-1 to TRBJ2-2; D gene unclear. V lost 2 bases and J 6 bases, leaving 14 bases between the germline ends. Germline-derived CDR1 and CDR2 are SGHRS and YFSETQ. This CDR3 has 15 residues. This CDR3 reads CASSFRAAEAGELFF. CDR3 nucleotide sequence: TGCGCCAGCAGCTTCCGCGCGGCAGAGGCCGGGGAGCTGTTTTTT.

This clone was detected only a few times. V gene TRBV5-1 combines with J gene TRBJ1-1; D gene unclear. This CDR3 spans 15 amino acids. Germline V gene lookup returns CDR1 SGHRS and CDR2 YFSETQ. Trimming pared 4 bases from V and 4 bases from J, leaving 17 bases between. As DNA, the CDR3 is TGCGCCAGCAGCCAGGCAAGTTGGGCGGGCACTGAAGCTTTCTTT. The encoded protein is CASSQASWAGTEAFF.

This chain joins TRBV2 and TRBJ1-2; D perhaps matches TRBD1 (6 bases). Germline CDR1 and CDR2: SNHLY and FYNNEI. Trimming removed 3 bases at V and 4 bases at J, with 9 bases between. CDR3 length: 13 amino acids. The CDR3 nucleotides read TGTGCCAGCAGTGATGGGACAAGCTATGGCTACACCTTC. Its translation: CASSDGTSYGYTF.

The CDR3: CASSPNSSGRDTQYF. CDR3 coding DNA: TGTGCCAGCTCACCAAACTCTAGCGGGAGGGATACGCAGTATTTT. The genes are TRBV18 and TRBJ2-3, with 11 nucleotides matching TRBD2. The germline V gene has CDR1 KGHSH and CDR2 LQKENI. The CDR3 contains 15 residues. J was trimmed by 6 bases and V by 2 bases; bases with no gene match: 4.

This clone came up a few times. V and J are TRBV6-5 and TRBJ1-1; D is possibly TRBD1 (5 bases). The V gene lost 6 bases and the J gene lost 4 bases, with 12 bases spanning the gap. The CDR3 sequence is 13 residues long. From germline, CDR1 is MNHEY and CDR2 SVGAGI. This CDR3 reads CASRRGRGTEAFF. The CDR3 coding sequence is TGTGCCAGCAGGCGAGGGAGGGGCACTGAAGCTTTCTTT.

CDR3 amino acids: CASSERTGAYGYTF. In DNA form, the CDR3 reads TGTGCCAGCAGTGAAAGGACAGGGGCCTATGGCTACACCTTC. The V call is TRBV27, the J call TRBJ1-2, with TRBD1 identical over 9 bases. The CDR3 has 14 amino acids. Unmatched junction bases numbered 5, after V lost 5 bases and J lost 4 bases. Germline lookup yields CDR1 MNHEY and CDR2 SMNVEV (reference sequence).

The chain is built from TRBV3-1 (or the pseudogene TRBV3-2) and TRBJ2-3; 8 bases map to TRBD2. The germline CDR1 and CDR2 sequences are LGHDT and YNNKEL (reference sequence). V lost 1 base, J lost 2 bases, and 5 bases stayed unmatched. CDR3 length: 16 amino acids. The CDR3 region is CASSQVWREATDTQYF. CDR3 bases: TGTGCCAGCAGCCAAGTATGGCGGGAGGCCACAGATACGCAGTATTTT.

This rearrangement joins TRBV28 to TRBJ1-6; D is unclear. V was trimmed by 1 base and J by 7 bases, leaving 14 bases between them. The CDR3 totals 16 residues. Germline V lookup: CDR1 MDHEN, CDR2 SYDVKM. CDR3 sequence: CASSLFGHEGNSPLHF. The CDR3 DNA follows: TGTGCCAGCAGTTTATTTGGCCACGAGGGCAATTCACCCCTCCACTTT.

The CDR3 region has the DNA TGTGCCAGCAGCAAAGACAGGTTCTACAATGAGCAGTTCTTC. This translates into CASSKDRFYNEQFF. The chain recombines TRBV11-3 with TRBJ2-1, with D tentatively TRBD1 (6 bases). In germline, CDR1 is SGHNT, CDR2 YENEEA. The CDR3 has 14 amino acids. Trimming shortened V by 5 bases and J by 3 bases, and 11 bases separated the two germline ends.

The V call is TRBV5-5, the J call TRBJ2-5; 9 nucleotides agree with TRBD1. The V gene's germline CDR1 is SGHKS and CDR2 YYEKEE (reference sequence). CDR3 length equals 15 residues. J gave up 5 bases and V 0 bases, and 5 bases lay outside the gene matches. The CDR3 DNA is TGTGCCAGCAGCTTGGTCGGGACAGGGTCGGAGACCCAGTACTTC. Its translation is CASSLVGTGSETQYF.